This T cell receptor (beta chain) was sequenced during a study of T cells after yellow fever vaccination. Template switching by 5'RACE produced TCR cDNA, adding a universal primer site and UMIs. Each CDR3 protein is one row after TCRdb ran MiXCR on the 5' RACE reads. The sample has a few hundred thousand distinct CDR3 sequences, approximately 4.3% seen once. Germline V gene sequence: CDR1 SGHNT, CDR2 YYREEE (reference sequence). Deletions cut 3 bases from V and 6 bases from J, with 22 bases between. The CDR3 loop spans 16 amino acids. This clonotype was detected only a few times. The sequences come from PBMCs, collected 15 days after the yellow fever booster vaccination. This clonotype was obtained from a man aged 18-30 years who received the YFV17D yellow fever vaccine. The V and J genes are TRBV5-4 and TRBJ2-7; perhaps TRBD1 as D (5 bases). CDR3 coding DNA: TGTGCCAGCAGCTGCCCAGGGCGCCGAGTATTTTGCGAGCAGTACTTC. This encodes CASSCPGRRVFCEQYF.